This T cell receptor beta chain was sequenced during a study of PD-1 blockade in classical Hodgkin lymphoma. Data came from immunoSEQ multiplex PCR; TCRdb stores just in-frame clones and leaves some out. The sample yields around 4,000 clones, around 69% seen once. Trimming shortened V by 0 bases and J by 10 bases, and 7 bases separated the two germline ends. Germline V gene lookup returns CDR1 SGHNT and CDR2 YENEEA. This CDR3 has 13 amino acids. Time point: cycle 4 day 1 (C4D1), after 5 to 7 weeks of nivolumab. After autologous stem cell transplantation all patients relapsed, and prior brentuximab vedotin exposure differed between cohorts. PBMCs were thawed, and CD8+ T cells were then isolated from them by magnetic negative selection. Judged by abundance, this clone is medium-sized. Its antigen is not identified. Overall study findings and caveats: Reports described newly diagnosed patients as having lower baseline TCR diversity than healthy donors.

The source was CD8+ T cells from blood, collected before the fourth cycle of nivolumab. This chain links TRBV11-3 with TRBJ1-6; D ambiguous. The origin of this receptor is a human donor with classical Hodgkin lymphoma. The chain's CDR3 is CASSLDPPSPLHF. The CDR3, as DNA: TGTGCCAGCAGCTTAGATCCCCCCTCACCCCTCCACTTT.